This T cell receptor (beta chain) came from a study of immune cell composition in non-small cell lung cancer. CDR1 and CDR2 from the germline V gene are SGHTA and FQGTGA. V lost 4 bases and J lost 0; bases outside the gene matches: 6. This CDR3 is built from 16 residues. About this clone itself: Antigen unknown.

General study findings and limits: It was not proven that tumour-reactive clones equal dominant tumour-associated clones. Top 10 clone scores and clonality were higher in squamous than adenocarcinoma. Tumour TCR-beta clonality was not significantly tied to smoking pack-years.

DNA was extracted from unsorted cell suspensions stored frozen. Libraries were prepared by immunoSEQ multiplex PCR; TCRdb keeps only in-frame clonotypes and omits some of them. The sample holds about 14,000 clones; roughly 73% are singletons and the top ten take 14%. The material sequenced was lung tumor tissue. The source is a human donor with non-small cell lung cancer. The J gene is TRBJ2-3, the V gene TRBV7-3; 8 bases agree with TRBD2. The CDR3 DNA reads as TGTGCCAGCAGCTCCGGGATAGCGGGAAGCACAGATACGCAGTATTTT. Its translation is CASSSGIAGSTDTQYF.